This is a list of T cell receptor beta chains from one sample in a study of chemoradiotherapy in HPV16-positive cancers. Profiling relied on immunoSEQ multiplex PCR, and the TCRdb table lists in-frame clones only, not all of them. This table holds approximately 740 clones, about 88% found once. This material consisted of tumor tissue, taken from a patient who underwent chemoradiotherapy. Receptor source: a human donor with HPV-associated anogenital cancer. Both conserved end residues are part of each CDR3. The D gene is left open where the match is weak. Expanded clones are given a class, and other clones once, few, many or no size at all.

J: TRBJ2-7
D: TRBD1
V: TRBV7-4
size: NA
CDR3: CASGPGQGAYEQYF
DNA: TGTGCCAGCGGGCCGGGACAGGGGGCCTACGAGCAGTACTTC

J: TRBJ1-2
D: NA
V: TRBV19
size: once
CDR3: CASRSLQVVSGGYTF
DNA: TGTGCCAGTAGATCCCTTCAAGTCGTTTCGGGTGGCTACACCTTC

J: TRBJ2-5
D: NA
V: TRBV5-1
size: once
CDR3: CASSLDFYQETQYF
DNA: TGCGCCAGCAGCTTGGACTTTTACCAAGAGACCCAGTACTTC

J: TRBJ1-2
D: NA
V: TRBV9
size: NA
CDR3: CASSGDFDYGYTF
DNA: TGTGCCAGCAGCGGGGACTTTGACTATGGCTACACCTTC

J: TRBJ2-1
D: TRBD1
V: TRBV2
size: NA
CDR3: CASSQGQGSYNEQFF
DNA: TGTGCCAGCAGTCAGGGACAGGGATCCTACAATGAGCAGTTCTTC

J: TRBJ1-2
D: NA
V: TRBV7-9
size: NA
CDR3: CASSLVGHGYTF
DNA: TGTGCCAGCAGCTTAGTGGGCCATGGCTACACCTTC

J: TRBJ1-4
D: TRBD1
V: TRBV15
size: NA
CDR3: CATSIGQGSDEKLFF
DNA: TGTGCCACCAGCATAGGACAGGGGAGTGATGAAAAACTGTTTTTT

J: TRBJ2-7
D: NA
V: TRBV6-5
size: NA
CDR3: CASSRSLFYEQYF
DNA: TGTGCCAGCAGTAGGAGCTTATTCTACGAGCAGTACTTC

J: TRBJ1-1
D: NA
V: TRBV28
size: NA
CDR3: CASSTQKGGAKAFF
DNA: TGTGCCAGCAGTACCCAAAAAGGGGGGGCCAAAGCTTTCTTT

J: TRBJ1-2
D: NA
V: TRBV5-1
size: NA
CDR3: CASSLGLGGYTF
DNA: TGCGCCAGCAGCTTGGGCCTCGGGGGCTACACCTTC

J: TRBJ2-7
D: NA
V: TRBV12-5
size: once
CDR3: CASGLPGSHEQYF
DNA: TGTGCTAGTGGTTTACCGGGGAGCCACGAGCAGTACTTC

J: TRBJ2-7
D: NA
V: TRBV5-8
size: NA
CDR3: CASSLAGDEQYF
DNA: TGTGCCAGCAGCTTGGCCGGGGACGAGCAGTACTTC

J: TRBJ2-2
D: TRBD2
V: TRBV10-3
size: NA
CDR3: CAIGGAGGMIANTGELFF
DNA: TGTGCCATCGGCGGGGCGGGGGGGATGATCGCGAACACCGGGGAGCTGTTTTTT

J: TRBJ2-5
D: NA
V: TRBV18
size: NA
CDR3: CASSPGQGTKETQYF
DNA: TGTGCCAGCTCCCCGGGACAAGGCACAAAAGAGACCCAGTACTTC

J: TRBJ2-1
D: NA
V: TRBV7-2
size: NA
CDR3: CASSQWGSNEQFF
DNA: TGTGCCAGCTCTCAATGGGGGAGTAATGAGCAGTTCTTC

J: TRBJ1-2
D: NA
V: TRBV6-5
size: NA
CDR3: CASSYGRAQAFTF
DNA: TGTGCCAGCAGTTACGGCAGGGCGCAAGCTTTCACCTTC

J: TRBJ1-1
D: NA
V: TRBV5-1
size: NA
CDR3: CASKGNMNTEAFF
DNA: TGCGCCAGCAAGGGGAACATGAACACTGAAGCTTTCTTT

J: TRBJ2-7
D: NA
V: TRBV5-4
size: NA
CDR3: CASSFGDYEQYF
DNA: TGTGCCAGCAGCTTTGGGGACTACGAGCAGTACTTC

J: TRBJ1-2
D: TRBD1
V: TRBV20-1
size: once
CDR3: CSAGQGDGYTF
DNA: TGCAGTGCTGGACAGGGTGATGGCTACACCTTC

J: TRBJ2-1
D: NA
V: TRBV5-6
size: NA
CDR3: CASSPDRRLYNEQFF
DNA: TGTGCCAGCAGTCCCGACAGGAGGTTGTACAATGAGCAGTTCTTC

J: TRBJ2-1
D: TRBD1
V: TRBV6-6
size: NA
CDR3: CASSYSEQGDEQFF
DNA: TGTGCCAGCAGTTACTCGGAACAGGGGGATGAGCAGTTCTTC

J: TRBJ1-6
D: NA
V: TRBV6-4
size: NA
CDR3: CASSEGYNSPLHF
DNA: TGTGCCAGCAGTGAGGGGTATAATTCACCCCTCCACTTT

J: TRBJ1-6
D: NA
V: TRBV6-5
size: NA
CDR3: CASSYSLQSYNSPLHF
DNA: TGTGCCAGCAGTTACTCGTTACAGAGCTATAATTCACCCCTCCACTTT

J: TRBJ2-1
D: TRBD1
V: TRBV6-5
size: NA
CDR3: CASSGGQKQFF
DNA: TGTGCCAGCAGTGGGGGACAGAAGCAGTTCTTC

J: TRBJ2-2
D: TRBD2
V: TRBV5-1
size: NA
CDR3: CASSLGRPGGAGELFF
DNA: TGCGCCAGCAGCTTGGGAAGGCCGGGAGGCGCCGGGGAGCTGTTTTTT

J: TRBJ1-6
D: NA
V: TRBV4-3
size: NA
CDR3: CASSQTFGTYNSPLHF
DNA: TGCGCCAGCAGCCAAACGTTCGGGACCTATAATTCACCCCTCCACTTT

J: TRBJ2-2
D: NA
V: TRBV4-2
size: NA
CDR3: CASSQASGVWAGELFF
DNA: TGTGCCAGCAGCCAAGCTAGTGGGGTATGGGCCGGGGAGCTGTTTTTT